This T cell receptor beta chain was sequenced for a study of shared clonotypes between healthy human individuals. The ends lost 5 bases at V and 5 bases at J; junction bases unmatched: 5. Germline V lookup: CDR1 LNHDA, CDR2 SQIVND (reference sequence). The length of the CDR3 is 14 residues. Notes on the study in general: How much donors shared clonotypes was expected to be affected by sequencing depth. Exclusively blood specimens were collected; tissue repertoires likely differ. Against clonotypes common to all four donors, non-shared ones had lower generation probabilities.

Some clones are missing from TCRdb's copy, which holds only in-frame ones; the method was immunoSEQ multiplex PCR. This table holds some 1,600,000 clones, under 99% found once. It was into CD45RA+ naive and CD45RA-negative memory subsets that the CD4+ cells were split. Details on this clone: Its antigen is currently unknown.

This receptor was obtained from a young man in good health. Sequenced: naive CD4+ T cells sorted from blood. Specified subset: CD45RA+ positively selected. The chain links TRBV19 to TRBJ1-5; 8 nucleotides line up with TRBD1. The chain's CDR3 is CASSFLDRDQPQHF. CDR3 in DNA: TGTGCCAGTAGTTTCCTGGACAGGGATCAGCCCCAGCATTTT.